This entry is about one T cell receptor beta chain. This entry comes from a study of radiotherapy plus CTLA-4 blockade in lung cancer. V lost 3 bases, J lost 4 bases, and 8 bases stayed unmatched. Germline V gene sequence: CDR1 SGHRS, CDR2 YFSETQ. The CDR3 consists of 15 residues. Measured with immunoSEQ multiplex PCR; TCRdb has only the in-frame clones, and not every one. Of more than 100,000 clones listed, 85% to 90% are singletons. This chain links TRBV5-1 with TRBJ2-3; 7 positions agree with TRBD1. The TCR comes from a human donor with non-small cell lung cancer that progressed on radiotherapy plus ipilimumab. Sequencing was performed on peripheral blood, taken from a patient treated with radiotherapy plus ipilimumab. The CDR3, as DNA: TGCGCCAGCAGCTCAAGGGGGCACTCCCCAGATACGCAGTATTTT. Amino acid sequence: CASSSRGHSPDTQYF.